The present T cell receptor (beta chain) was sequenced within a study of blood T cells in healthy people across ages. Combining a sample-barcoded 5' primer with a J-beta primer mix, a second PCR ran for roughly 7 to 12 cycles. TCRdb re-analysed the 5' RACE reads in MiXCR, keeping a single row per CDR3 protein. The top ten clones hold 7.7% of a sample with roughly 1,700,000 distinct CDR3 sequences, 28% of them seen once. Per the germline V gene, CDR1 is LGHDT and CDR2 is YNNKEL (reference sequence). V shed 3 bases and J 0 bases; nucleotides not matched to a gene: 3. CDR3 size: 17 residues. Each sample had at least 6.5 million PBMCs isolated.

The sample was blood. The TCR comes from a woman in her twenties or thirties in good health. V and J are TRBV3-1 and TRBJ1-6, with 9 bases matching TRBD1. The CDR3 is CASSHGQGSSYNSPLHF. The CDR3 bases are TGTGCCAGCAGCCATGGACAGGGGAGCTCCTATAATTCACCCCTCCACTTT.